The clone carrying this T cell receptor (beta chain) was picked up a small number of times. Its antigen is not known. Genomic DNA was employed as the template in profiling TCR beta VDJ and CDR3. TCRdb independently ran MiXCR on the reads; one entry per CDR3 protein. Among 150,000 to 200,000 distinct CDR3 sequences listed, about 64% were seen once. CDR3 length equals 13 residues. The germline V and J ends were trimmed by 8 bases and 2 bases, with 11 bases remaining between them. The V gene's germline CDR1 is MRHNA and CDR2 SNTAGT. The sample belongs to a study of CD8+CD57+ T cells in acquired aplastic anemia. At the level of the study: Isolated CD4+ and CD8+ cells, once sorted, yielded DNA averaging around 2.9 ug.

General study points: Researchers report that some 31 CD8+ CDR3 sequences appeared in both patients and controls.

The rearrangement joins TRBV6-4 to TRBJ2-3, with D possibly being TRBD1 or TRBD2 (5 bases each). Sequenced: sorted CD4+, CD8+, or CD8+CD57+ T cells (not recorded which) from PBMCs. The clonotype was recovered from a human donor in good health. In DNA, the CDR3 is TGTGCCAGCGGCCGGGGCGTCACAGATACGCAGTATTTT. Amino acid sequence: CASGRGVTDTQYF.